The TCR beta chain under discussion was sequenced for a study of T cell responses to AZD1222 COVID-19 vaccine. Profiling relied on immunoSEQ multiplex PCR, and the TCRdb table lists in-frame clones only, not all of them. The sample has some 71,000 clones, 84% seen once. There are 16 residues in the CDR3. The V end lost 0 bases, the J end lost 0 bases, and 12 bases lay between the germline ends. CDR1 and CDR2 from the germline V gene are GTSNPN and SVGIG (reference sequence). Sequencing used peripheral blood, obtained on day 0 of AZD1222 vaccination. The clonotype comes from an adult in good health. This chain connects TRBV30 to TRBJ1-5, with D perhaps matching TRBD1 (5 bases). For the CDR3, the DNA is TGTGCCTGGAGTGTCCAGGGCAGGGATAGCAATCAGCCCCAGCATTTT. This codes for CAWSVQGRDSNQPQHF.